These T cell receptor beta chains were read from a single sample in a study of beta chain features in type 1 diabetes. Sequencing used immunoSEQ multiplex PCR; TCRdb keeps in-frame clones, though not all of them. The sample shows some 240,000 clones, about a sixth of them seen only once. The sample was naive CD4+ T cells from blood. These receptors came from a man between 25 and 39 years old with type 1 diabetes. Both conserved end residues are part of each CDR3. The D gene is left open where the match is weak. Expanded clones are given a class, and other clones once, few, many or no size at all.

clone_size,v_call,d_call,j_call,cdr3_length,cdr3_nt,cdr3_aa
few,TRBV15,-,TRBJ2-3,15,TGTGCCACCAGCAGAGATGTTGCGAGCCAGGGTACGCAGTATTTT,CATSRDVASQGTQYF
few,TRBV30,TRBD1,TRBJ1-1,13,TGTGCCTGGAGAAGGCAGGGGGGCCCTGAAGCTTTCTTT,CAWRRQGGPEAFF
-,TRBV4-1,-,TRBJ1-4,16,TGCGCCAGCAGCCGCCCAGGGAAGAAAGGAAGTGAAAAACTGTTTTTT,CASSRPGKKGSEKLFF
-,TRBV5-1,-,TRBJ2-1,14,TGCGCCAGCAGCTTGTCCTCGACTGGCAATGAGCAGTTCTTC,CASSLSSTGNEQFF
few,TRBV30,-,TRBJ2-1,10,TGTGCCTGGCCAAATGGGAGGCAGTTCTTC,CAWPNGRQFF
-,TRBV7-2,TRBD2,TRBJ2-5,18,TGTGCCAGCAGTGCACCGGGACTAGCGGGAGGGCCGAGGGAGACCCAGTACTTC,CASSAPGLAGGPRETQYF
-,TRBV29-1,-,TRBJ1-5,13,TGCAGCGTTCAAAGTGTGGGCAATCAGCCCCAGCATTTT,CSVQSVGNQPQHF
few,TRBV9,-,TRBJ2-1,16,TGTGCCAGCAGCGGCCCGACGTCTAGCTCCTACAATGAGCAGTTCTTC,CASSGPTSSSYNEQFF
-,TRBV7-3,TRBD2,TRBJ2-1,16,TGTGCCAGCAGCGCTACTAGCGGGAGGGCCGCTAGGGAGCAGTTCTTC,CASSATSGRAAREQFF
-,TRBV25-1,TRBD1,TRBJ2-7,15,TGTGCCAGCAGTGATTCTGTGGACAGGGTCGATGAGCAGTACTTC,CASSDSVDRVDEQYF
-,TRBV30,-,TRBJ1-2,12,TGTGCCTGCCACGGGGGGAACTATGGCTACACCTTC,CACHGGNYGYTF
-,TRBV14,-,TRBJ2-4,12,TGTGCCAGCGGGCAGGGAAGGGACATTCAGTACTTC,CASGQGRDIQYF
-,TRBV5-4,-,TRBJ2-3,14,TGTGCCAGCAGCTTGTGGCAGTCCACAGATACGCAGTATTTT,CASSLWQSTDTQYF
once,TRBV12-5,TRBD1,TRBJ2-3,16,TGTGCTAGTGGTTTGGGGCGGGACAGGGTAACAGATACGCAGTATTTT,CASGLGRDRVTDTQYF
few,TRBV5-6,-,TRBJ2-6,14,TGTGCCAGCAGCTTTCAGGCTGGGGCCAACGTCCTGACTTTC,CASSFQAGANVLTF
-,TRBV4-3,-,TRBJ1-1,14,TGCGCCAGCAGCCAAGATCGAATGAACACTGAAGCTTTCTTT,CASSQDRMNTEAFF
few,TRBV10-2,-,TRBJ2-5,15,TGCGCCAGCAGTGAGTCGGCCAGCCGCCAAGAGACCCAGTACTTC,CASSESASRQETQYF
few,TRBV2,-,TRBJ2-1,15,TGTGCCAGCAGTGAACAGCTCTTGCGGTCCAATGAGCAGTTCTTC,CASSEQLLRSNEQFF
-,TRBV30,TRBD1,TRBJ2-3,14,TGTGCCTGGAGTGTAGGACAGGGGGCAGATACGCAGTATTTT,CAWSVGQGADTQYF
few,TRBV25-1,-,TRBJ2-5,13,TGTGCCAGCAGTGAATCCTACGGGGAGACCCAGTACTTC,CASSESYGETQYF
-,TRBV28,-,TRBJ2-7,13,TGTGCCAGCAGTGAGACTGACTATTACGAGCAGTACTTC,CASSETDYYEQYF
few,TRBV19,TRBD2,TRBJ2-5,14,TGTGCCAGTAGAACGGGGGGAAGCCAAGAGACCCAGTACTTC,CASRTGGSQETQYF
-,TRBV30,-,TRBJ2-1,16,TGTGCCTGGAGTTCACAATGGGGGATGGGGGACAATGAGCAGTTCTTC,CAWSSQWGMGDNEQFF
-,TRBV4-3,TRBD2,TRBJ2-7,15,TGCGCCAGCAGCCCCCAGCGGGAAGGTCGGTACGAGCAGTACTTC,CASSPQREGRYEQYF
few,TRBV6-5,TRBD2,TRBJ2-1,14,TGTGCCAGCAGACGGGGACTAGCGGGAGATGAGCAGTTCTTC,CASRRGLAGDEQFF
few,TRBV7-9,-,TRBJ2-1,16,TGTGCCAGCAGCCCATTGACGGGACTCAAAGACAATGAGCAGTTCTTC,CASSPLTGLKDNEQFF
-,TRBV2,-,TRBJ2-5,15,TGTGCCAGCTCCTCCCAATCGTTGTACGGAGAGACCCAGTACTTC,CASSSQSLYGETQYF
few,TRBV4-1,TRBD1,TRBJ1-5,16,TGCGCCAGCAGCCAGGGACAGGGGGGAATGGATCAGCCCCAGCATTTT,CASSQGQGGMDQPQHF
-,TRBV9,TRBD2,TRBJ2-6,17,TGTGCCAGCAGCCCGACTAGCGGGAGGGCCGGGGCCAACGTCCTGACTTTC,CASSPTSGRAGANVLTF
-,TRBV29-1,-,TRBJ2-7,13,TGCAGCGTTGATTATCCGGGGGTCGACGAGCAGTACTTC,CSVDYPGVDEQYF
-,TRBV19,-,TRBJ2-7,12,TGTGCCAGTAGTATAGAAAGGGGCGAGCAGTACTTC,CASSIERGEQYF
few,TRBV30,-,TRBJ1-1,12,TGTGCCTGGGTACAGGGCTACACTGAAGCTTTCTTT,CAWVQGYTEAFF
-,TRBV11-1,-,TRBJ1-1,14,TGTGCCAGCAGCTTCCAGGGTCTAGGGACTGAAGCTTTCTTT,CASSFQGLGTEAFF
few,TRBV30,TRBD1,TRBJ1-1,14,TGTGCCTGGAGTGTAGGACAGGGGGCTGGTGAAGCTTTCTTT,CAWSVGQGAGEAFF
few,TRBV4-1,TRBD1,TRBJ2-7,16,TGCGCCAGCAGCCCGATTCAGGGGGCCGGCTCCTACGAGCAGTACTTC,CASSPIQGAGSYEQYF
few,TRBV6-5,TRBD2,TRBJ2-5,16,TGTGCCAGCAGTTACTCCCAAGGGACTAGCAGCGAGACCCAGTACTTC,CASSYSQGTSSETQYF
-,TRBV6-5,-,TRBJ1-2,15,TGTGCCAGCAGCCTTGATCATCGAGGAAACTATGGCTACACCTTC,CASSLDHRGNYGYTF
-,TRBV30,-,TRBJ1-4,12,TGTGCCTGGGGACAGTTTAGTGAAAAACTGTTTTTT,CAWGQFSEKLFF
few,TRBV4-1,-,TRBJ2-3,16,TGCGCCAGCAGCATCCTTGGGGCAGGGGGCACAGATACGCAGTATTTT,CASSILGAGGTDTQYF
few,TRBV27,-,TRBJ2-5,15,TGTGCCAGCAGTTTAGCCTCAGGGACCACAGAGCCCCAGTACTTC,CASSLASGTTEPQYF
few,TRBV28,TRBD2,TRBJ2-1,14,TGTGCCAGCAGTTTTGCTAGCGGGTATAATGAGCAGTTCTTC,CASSFASGYNEQFF
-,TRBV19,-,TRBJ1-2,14,TGTGCCAGTACCCCTACGGGAGGAGGCTATGGCTACACCTTC,CASTPTGGGYGYTF
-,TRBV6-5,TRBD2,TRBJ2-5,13,TGTGCCAGCAAGCTAGCGGGAGAGGAGACCCAGTACTTC,CASKLAGEETQYF
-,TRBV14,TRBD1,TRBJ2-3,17,TGTGCCAGCAGCTACTTTGGGGACAGGGGCTCCACAGATACGCAGTATTTT,CASSYFGDRGSTDTQYF
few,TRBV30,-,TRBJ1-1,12,TGTGCCTGGAGGACAGGGAACACTGAAGCTTTCTTT,CAWRTGNTEAFF
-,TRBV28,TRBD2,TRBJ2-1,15,TGTGCCAGCAGTACCACTAGCGGGAATGGAAATGAGCAGTTCTTC,CASSTTSGNGNEQFF
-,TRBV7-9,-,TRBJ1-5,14,TGTGCCAGCAGCCCGACAGGAGGCAATCAGCCCCAGCATTTT,CASSPTGGNQPQHF
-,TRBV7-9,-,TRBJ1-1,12,TGTGCCAGCAGCTTAATGTCAGGGGAAGCTTTCTTT,CASSLMSGEAFF
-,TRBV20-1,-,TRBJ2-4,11,TGCAGTGCAGCGGACACCAAGACGCAGTACTTC,CSAADTKTQYF
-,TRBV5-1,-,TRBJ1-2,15,TGCGCCAGCAGCTTATCAGGGTCCCTCCTCTATGGCTACACCTTC,CASSLSGSLLYGYTF